A single sample is the source of the 16 T cell receptor beta chains below, sequenced in a study of CD8 T cells in ankylosing spondylitis. TCRdb analysed the 5' RACE reads with MiXCR anew, one entry per CDR3 protein. In the table there are 30,000 to 45,000 distinct CDR3 sequences, about 9.4% of which are singletons. Sequenced input: blood, either unsorted or a sorted T cell fraction (not recorded which). The receptors originated from a male donor with ankylosing spondylitis or in good health (not recorded which).

There are many counts of this clonotype. The chain recombines TRBV5-1 with TRBJ2-7; TRBD1 agrees at 9 bases. The CDR3 loop spans 13 amino acids. The V segment lost 0 bases and the J segment 6 bases; nucleotides outside the gene matches: 1. Germline loops: CDR1 SGHRS, CDR2 YFSETQ. The CDR3 sequence: CASSLGDRAEQYF. CDR3 bases: TGCGCCAGCAGCTTGGGGGACAGGGCCGAGCAGTACTTC.

V usage is TRBV12-3 or TRBV12-4 and J usage is TRBJ2-1, with 8 bases fitting TRBD2. This CDR3 comprises 14 residues. Trimming took 6 bases from V and 9 from J; bases not matched to a gene: 10. DNA for the CDR3: TGTGCCAGCAGCTCCTCAGCGGGGGACGGTGAGCAGTTCTTC. Translation: CASSSSAGDGEQFF.

This clonotype was recorded many times. The chain has TRBV2 and TRBJ2-5; D unclear. The CDR3 has 15 residues. Trimming took 5 bases from V and 1 from J, leaving 14 bases between them. The germline V gene encodes CDR1 SNHLY and CDR2 FYNNEI. CDR3 nucleotide sequence: TGTGCCAGCAGTACGGAAATAGGTTTCCAAGAGACCCAGTACTTC. Protein sequence: CASSTEIGFQETQYF.

This clonotype was seen many times. The chain couples TRBV13 to TRBJ2-5; D unclear. The CDR3 totals 12 residues. Germline V gene sequence: CDR1 PRHDT, CDR2 FYEKMQ (reference sequence). Trimming pared 5 bases from V and 1 base from J, leaving 5 bases between. DNA for the CDR3: TGTGCCAGCAGCCGATCCCAAGAGACCCAGTACTTC. Translated, it gives CASSRSQETQYF.

This chain uses TRBV12-3 or TRBV12-4 with TRBJ2-2; TRBD2 might be the D (7 bases). V was cut by 2 bases and J by 7 bases, with 17 bases left in between. The CDR3 has 16 amino acids. CDR3 region: CASSLRGGRKSGELFF. CDR3 sequence (DNA): TGTGCCAGCAGTTTAAGGGGGGGCCGGAAAAGCGGGGAGCTGTTTTTT.

This clonotype was seen more than once but under ten times. This chain uses TRBV18 with TRBJ1-5; 8 bases are shared with TRBD1. The CDR3 has 14 amino acids. Germline V gene data show CDR1 as KGHSH and CDR2 as LQKENI. Trimming cost V 6 bases and J 6 bases; bases outside gene matches: 7. The chain's CDR3 is CASSTGGVRQPQHF. The CDR3 DNA reads as TGTGCCAGCTCTACAGGGGGGGTTCGTCAGCCCCAGCATTTT.

This chain connects TRBV12-3 or TRBV12-4 to TRBJ1-2; D uncertain. Trimming took 3 bases from V and 7 from J, leaving 9 bases between them. The CDR3 extends over 12 amino acids. The CDR3 sequence: CASSLWGSGYTF. The CDR3 nucleotides are TGTGCCAGCAGTTTGTGGGGAAGTGGCTACACCTTC.

This clonotype came up many times. The rearrangement joins TRBV9 to TRBJ2-7; tentative D call: TRBD1 (5 bases). Germline CDR1 and CDR2: SGDLS and YYNGEE. This CDR3 comprises 14 residues. V lost 0 bases and J lost 1, with 8 bases in between. In DNA form, the CDR3 reads TGTGCCAGCAGCGTAGGGGCAGGGTCCTACGAGCAGTACTTC. Translation gives CASSVGAGSYEQYF. The entire variable domain, with the rest obtained from reference TRBV9 and TRBJ2-7, is as follows: DSGVTQTPKHLITATGQRVTLRCSPRSGDLSVYWYQQSLDQGLQFLIQYYNGEERAKGNILERFSAQQFPDLHSELNLSSLELGDSALYFCASSVGAGSYEQYFGPGTRLTVT.

This clonotype is categorized as medium-sized (0.01 to 0.1%). The chain combines TRBV29-1 with TRBJ2-1; 12 bases align to TRBD2. CDR3 size: 15 residues. The germline CDR1 and CDR2 sequences are SQVTM and ANQGSEA. With V trimmed by 6 bases and J by 3 bases, 6 bases remained unmatched. CDR3 residues: CSVQTSGSIYNEQFF. In DNA, the CDR3 is TGCAGCGTCCAGACTAGCGGGAGTATCTACAATGAGCAGTTCTTC.

This clonotype came up many times. V is TRBV4-2 and J is TRBJ2-7; D gene ambiguous. V gave up 0 bases and J gave up 6 bases, with 15 bases separating them. This CDR3 region has 15 residues. The germline V gene has CDR1 LGHNA and CDR2 YNFKEQ. The CDR3 bases are TGTGCCAGCAGCCAAGACAGTGGTCTCTCGAGCGAGCAGTACTTC. As protein: CASSQDSGLSSEQYF.

This clonotype was counted at least ten times. The V and J genes are TRBV20-1 and TRBJ2-2; the match to TRBD1 covers 8 bases. V was clipped by 3 bases and J by 2 bases; unmatched bases: 5. The CDR3 runs 15 residues. Per the germline V gene, CDR1 is DFQATT and CDR2 is SNEGSKA (reference sequence). For the CDR3, the DNA is TGCAGTGCTAGTGTTGGGACAGGAAACACCGGGGAGCTGTTTTTT. Its protein is CSASVGTGNTGELFF.

This clonotype was counted at least ten times. J is TRBJ2-1 and V is TRBV20-1, with 7 bases fitting TRBD2. This CDR3 contains 13 residues. Germline V gene sequence: CDR1 DFQATT, CDR2 SNEGSKA (reference sequence). For the CDR3, the DNA is TGCAGCGAAATACTAGCGAACCACAATGAGCAGTTCTTC. Translating it yields CSEILANHNEQFF.

This clonotype occurred many times. The chain combines TRBV6-5 with TRBJ1-4; D not certain. The germline CDR1 and CDR2 sequences are MNHEY and SVGAGI. The CDR3 runs to 13 residues. The germline V and J ends were trimmed by 2 bases and 10 bases, with 11 bases remaining between them. CDR3 nucleotides: TGTGCCAGCAGTTACGACCCCTCGGGAAAACTGTTTTTT. The encoded protein is CASSYDPSGKLFF.

Many counts were recorded for this clonotype. The chain is built from TRBV20-1 and TRBJ2-4; 14 bases map to TRBD2. CDR1 and CDR2 (germline): DFQATT, SNEGSKA (reference sequence). The J segment lost 0 bases and the V segment lost 6 bases, leaving 7 bases of the junction unmatched. The CDR3 is made up of 17 amino acids. The CDR3 here is CSADLGLAGEAKNIQYF. The CDR3 DNA is TGCAGTGCCGACCTGGGACTAGCGGGAGAAGCCAAAAACATTCAGTACTTC.

This chain links TRBV10-3 with TRBJ1-5; 11 nucleotides match TRBD1. The CDR3 is 15 residues long. In germline, CDR1 is ENHRY, CDR2 SYGVKD. Germline trimming cut 5 bases from V and 5 bases from J; bases unmatched to any gene: 5. The CDR3: CAISTGTGGDQPQHF. The CDR3 DNA sequence: TGTGCCATCAGTACCGGGACAGGGGGAGATCAGCCCCAGCATTTT.

This clonotype appeared many times. The chain is built from TRBV20-1 and TRBJ1-6; D possibly corresponds to TRBD1 (6 bases). V shed 0 bases and J shed 6 bases, with 18 bases lying between them. Looked up from germline, CDR1 is DFQATT and CDR2 is SNEGSKA (reference sequence). The CDR3 runs 17 residues. The CDR3 loop is CSARDPGGAEPNSPLHF. The DNA for the CDR3 is TGCAGTGCTAGAGACCCTGGGGGGGCAGAACCTAATTCACCCCTCCACTTT.